The sequence of this TCR beta chain was determined in a study of T-cell memory formation after mild COVID-19. The study, taken as a whole, reports: Later expanders leaned CD4+, whereas clones that contracted between day 15 and 85 were balanced CD4/CD8.

TCRdb redid the calling of the 5' RACE reads with MiXCR, one entry per CDR3 protein. The sample has roughly 280,000 distinct CDR3 sequences; 15% to 20% are singletons. Worth noting for this clonotype: Its specificity is unknown.

This CDR3 comprises 14 residues. Deletions cut 2 bases from V and 5 bases from J, with 12 bases between. Source material: PBMCs or a T cell subset sorted from them (not recorded which). The clonotype originates from a man younger than 35 who had mild COVID-19 (a few samples of this study predate the infection). Cell type and time point are not known. V usage is TRBV12-3 or TRBV12-4 and J usage is TRBJ1-1, with D unresolved. CDR3 amino acids: CASSLRHIGTEAFF. CDR3 DNA sequence: TGTGCCAGCAGTTTACGCCACATAGGGACTGAAGCTTTCTTT.